This T cell receptor beta chain was captured by sequencing in a study of blood T cell repertoires in COVID-19. All enrollees were about 18 to 89 years old and from roughly 26 US areas. Recovered participants had two consecutive negative NP/OP PCR tests, healthcare professional clearance, or symptom resolution. In the original workflow: Counts of nucleated cells, estimated from reference gene primer amplification, were obtained. This table comes from immunoSEQ multiplex PCR, and its TCRdb copy is limited to in-frame clones, with some not included. Clone size and V and J calls were adopted from that table, with D and trimming inferred from the DNA. The sample lists some 150,000 clones; just over 85% were seen once. Germline trimming cut 3 bases from V and 0 bases from J; bases unmatched to any gene: 3. The CDR3 loop spans 15 amino acids. Germline V gives CDR1 SGHRS, CDR2 YFSETQ.

Source material: PBMCs or T cells enriched from blood (not recorded which). The TCR comes from a man in his forties or fifties who had recovered from COVID-19. The rearrangement joins TRBV5-1 to TRBJ1-1; 9 positions agree with TRBD1. The CDR3: CASSWGQGLNTEAFF. The CDR3 region has the DNA TGCGCCAGCAGCTGGGGACAGGGCTTGAACACTGAAGCTTTCTTT.